This T cell receptor beta chain was identified during a study of blood T cell repertoires in COVID-19. Study summary: T cells, B-cell-depleted T cells, or PBMCs supplied cDNA or gDNA.

Per the study methods: Estimates of nucleated cell counts were drawn from the amplification of reference gene primers. Some clones are missing from TCRdb's copy, which holds only in-frame ones; the method was immunoSEQ multiplex PCR. D and trimming were read from the DNA, whereas the V and J calls and clone size are those reported in that table. Of a few hundred thousand clones listed, roughly 85% were seen once; the top ten hold about 6.2%. This study enrolled people aged roughly 18 to 90 from around 25 US geographic areas. Germline V gene sequence: CDR1 MDHEN, CDR2 SYDVKM. The trim removed 7 bases at V and 4 bases at J, leaving 10 bases unmatched. The CDR3 length is 15 residues.

The chain links TRBV28 to TRBJ1-3; 7 bases match TRBD1. The sequenced material came from PBMCs or T cells enriched from blood (not recorded which). The TCR comes from a woman aged 45-65 years who had been exposed to COVID-19. The chain's CDR3 is CASNDPRGKGNTIYF. CDR3 in DNA: TGTGCCAGCAATGACCCCAGGGGGAAGGGAAACACCATATATTTT.